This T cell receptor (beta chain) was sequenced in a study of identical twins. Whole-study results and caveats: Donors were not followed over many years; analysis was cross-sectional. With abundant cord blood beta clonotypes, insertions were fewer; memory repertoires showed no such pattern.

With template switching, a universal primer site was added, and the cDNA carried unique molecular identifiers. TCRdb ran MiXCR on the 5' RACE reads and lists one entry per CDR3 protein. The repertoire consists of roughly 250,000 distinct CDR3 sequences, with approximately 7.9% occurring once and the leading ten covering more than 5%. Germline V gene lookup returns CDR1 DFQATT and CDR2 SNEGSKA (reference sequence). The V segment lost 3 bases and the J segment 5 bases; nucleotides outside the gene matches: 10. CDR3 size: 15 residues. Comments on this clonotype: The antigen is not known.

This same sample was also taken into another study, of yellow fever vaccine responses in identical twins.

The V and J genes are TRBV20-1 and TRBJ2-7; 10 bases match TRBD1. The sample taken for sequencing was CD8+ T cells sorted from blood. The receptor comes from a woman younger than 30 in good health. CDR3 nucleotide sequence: TGCAGTGCTAGTGAGCGACAGGGGGCTTTCGACGAGCAGTACTTC. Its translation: CSASERQGAFDEQYF.